This T cell receptor (beta chain) was documented in a study of cytomegalovirus exposure and HLA in healthy donors. Study-level findings and limits: Owing to their indistinguishability, certain V segments, notably TRBV6-2 and TRBV6-3, were excluded.

In the case of this clone: As yet, its antigen is unknown.

PCR was performed using 60 Vbeta and 13 Jbeta primers. Authors' methods: Approximately 83 million unique TCR beta chains, roughly 10 million shared, were counted in a later analysis. Measured with immunoSEQ multiplex PCR; TCRdb has only the in-frame clones, and not every one. V and J calls and clone size come straight from that table; D and trimming were deduced from the DNA. Of 150,000 to 250,000 clones in the sample, roughly 72% were seen once. CDR1 and CDR2 from the germline V gene are SGHTA and FQGTGA. The ends lost 4 bases at V and 2 bases at J; junction bases unmatched: 8. This CDR3 comprises 17 residues.

The source material was PBMCs. The TCR was taken from a man aged 25 to 45 in good health and CMV-seronegative. The V gene is TRBV7-3, the J gene TRBJ2-3, with 11 bases matching TRBD2. Written as DNA, the CDR3 is TGTGCCAGCAGCTCCGGAGCTAGCGGGAGGTCCACAGATACGCAGTATTTT. Translated, it gives CASSSGASGRSTDTQYF.